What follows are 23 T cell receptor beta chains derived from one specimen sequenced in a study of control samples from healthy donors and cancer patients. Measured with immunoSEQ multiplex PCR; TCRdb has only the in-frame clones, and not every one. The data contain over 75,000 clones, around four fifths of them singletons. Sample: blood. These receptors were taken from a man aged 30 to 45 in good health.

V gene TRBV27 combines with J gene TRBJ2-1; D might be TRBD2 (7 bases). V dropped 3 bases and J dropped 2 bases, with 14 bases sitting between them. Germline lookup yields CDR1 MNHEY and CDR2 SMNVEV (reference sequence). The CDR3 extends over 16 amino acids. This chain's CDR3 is CASSLMGAGAYNEQFF. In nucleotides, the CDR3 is TGTGCCAGCAGTTTGATGGGGGCGGGGGCCTACAATGAGCAGTTCTTC.

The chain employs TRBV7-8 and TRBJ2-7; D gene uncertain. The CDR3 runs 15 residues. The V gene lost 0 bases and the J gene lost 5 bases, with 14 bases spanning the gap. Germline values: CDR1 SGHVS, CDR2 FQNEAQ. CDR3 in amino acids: CASSLARRAYDEQYF. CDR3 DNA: TGTGCCAGCAGCTTAGCGCGAAGAGCGTACGACGAGCAGTACTTC.

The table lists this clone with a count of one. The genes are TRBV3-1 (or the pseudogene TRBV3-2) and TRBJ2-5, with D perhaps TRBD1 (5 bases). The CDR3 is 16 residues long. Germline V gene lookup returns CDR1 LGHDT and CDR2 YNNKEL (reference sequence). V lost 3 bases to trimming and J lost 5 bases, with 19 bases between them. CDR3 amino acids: CASSHRVFRGAETQYF. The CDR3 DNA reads TGTGCCAGCAGCCATCGAGTGTTCCGTGGGGCGGAGACCCAGTACTTC.

The CDR3: CASSLTTGTGNNQPQHF. In nucleotides, the CDR3 is TGTGCCAGCAGCTTAACCACCGGGACAGGGAACAATCAGCCCCAGCATTTT. The J gene is TRBJ1-5, the V gene TRBV7-9, with TRBD1 identical over 9 bases. Looked up from germline, CDR1 is SEHNR and CDR2 is FQNEAQ (reference sequence). This CDR3 comprises 17 residues. J gave up 3 bases and V 2 bases, and 8 bases lay outside the gene matches.

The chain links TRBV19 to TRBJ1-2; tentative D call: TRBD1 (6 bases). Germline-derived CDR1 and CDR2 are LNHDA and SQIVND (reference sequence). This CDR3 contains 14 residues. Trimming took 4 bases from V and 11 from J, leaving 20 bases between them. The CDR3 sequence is CASSRKGRTAPYTF. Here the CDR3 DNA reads TGTGCCAGTAGTAGGAAGGGACGGACAGCCCCTTACACCTTC. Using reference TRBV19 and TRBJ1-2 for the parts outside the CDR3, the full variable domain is DGGITQSPKYLFRKEGQNVTLSCEQNLNHDAMYWYRQDPGQGLRLIYYSQIVNDFQKGDIAEGYSVSREKKESFPLTVTSAQKNPTAFYLCASSRKGRTAPYTFGSGTRLTVV.

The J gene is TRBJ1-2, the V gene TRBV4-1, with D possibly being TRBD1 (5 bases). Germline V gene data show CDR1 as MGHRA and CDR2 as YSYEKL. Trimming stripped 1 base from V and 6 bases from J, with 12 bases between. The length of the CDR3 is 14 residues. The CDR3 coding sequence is TGCGCCAGCAGCCAAGTCGGCTGGGGGGATGGCTACACCTTC. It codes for CASSQVGWGDGYTF.

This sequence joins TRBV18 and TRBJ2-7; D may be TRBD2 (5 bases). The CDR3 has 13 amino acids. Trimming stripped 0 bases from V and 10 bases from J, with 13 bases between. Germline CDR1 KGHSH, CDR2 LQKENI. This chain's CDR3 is CASSPPAPSSQYF. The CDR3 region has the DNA TGTGCCAGCTCACCACCGGCGCCTAGCTCACAGTACTTC. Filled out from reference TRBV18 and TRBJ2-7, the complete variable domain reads NAGVMQNPRHLVRRRGQEARLRCSPMKGHSHVYWYRQLPEEGLKFMVYLQKENIIDESGMPKERFSAEFPKEGPSILRIQQVVRGDSAAYFCASSPPAPSSQYFGPGTRLTVT.

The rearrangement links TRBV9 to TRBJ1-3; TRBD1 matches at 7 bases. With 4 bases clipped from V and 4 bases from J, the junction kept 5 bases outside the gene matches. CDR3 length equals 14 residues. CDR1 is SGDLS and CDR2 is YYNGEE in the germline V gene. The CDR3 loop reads CASSPTGEGNTIYF. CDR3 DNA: TGTGCCAGCAGCCCAACAGGGGAAGGAAACACCATATATTTT.

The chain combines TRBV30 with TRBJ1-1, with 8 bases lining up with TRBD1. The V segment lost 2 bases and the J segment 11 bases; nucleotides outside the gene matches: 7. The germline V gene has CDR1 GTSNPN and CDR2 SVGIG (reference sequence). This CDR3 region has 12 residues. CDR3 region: CAWSPGQGMAFF. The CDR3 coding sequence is TGTGCCTGGAGTCCTGGACAGGGAATGGCTTTCTTT.

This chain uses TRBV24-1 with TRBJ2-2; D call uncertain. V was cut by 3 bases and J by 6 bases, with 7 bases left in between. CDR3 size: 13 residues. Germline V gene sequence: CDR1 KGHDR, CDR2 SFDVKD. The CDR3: CATSDIGPGELFF. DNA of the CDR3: TGTGCCACCAGTGATATAGGGCCCGGGGAGCTGTTTTTT.

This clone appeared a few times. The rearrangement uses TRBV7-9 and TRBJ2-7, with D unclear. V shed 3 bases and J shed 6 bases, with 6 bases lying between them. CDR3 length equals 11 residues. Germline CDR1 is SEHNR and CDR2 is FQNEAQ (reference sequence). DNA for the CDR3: TGTGCCAGCAGCTTCCAAGCCGAGCAGTACTTC. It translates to CASSFQAEQYF.

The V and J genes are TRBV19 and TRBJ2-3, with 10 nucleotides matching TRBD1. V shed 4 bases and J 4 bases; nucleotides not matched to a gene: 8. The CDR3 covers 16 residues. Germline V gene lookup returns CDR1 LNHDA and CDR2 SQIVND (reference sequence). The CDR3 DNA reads TGTGCCAGTAGTAGAACCGGGACAGGGGCACCAGATACGCAGTATTTT. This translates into CASSRTGTGAPDTQYF.

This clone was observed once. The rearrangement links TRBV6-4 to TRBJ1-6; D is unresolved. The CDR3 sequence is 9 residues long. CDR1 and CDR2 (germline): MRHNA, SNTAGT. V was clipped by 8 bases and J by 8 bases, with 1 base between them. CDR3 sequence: CASDSPLHF. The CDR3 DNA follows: TGTGCCAGCGATTCACCCCTCCACTTT.

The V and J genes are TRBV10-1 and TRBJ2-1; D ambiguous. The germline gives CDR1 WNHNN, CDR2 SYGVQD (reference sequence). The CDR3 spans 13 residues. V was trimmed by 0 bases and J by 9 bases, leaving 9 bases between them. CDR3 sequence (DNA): TGCGCCAGCAGTGAGTCCCCTAGTCGTGAGCAGTTCTTC. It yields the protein CASSESPSREQFF.

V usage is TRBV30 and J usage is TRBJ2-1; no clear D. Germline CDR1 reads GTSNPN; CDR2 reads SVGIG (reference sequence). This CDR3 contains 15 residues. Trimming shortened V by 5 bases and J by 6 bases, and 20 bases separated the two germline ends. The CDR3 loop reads CAWAPQGYRSNEQFF. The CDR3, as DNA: TGTGCCTGGGCCCCTCAAGGGTATAGATCCAATGAGCAGTTCTTC.

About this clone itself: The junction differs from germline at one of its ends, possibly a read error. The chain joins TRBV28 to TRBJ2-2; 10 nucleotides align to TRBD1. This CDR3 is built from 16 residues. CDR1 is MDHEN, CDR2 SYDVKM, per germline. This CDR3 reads CASSPPGQGNAGELFF. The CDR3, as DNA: TGTGCCAGCAGTCCTCCGGGACAGGGGAACGCCGGGGAGCTGTTTTTT.

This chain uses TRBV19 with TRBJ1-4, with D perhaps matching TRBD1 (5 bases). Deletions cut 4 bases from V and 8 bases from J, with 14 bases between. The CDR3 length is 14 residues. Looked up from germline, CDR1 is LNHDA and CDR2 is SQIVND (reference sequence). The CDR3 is CASSTTGLTEKLFF. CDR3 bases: TGTGCCAGTAGTACCACGGGACTGACCGAAAAACTGTTTTTT.

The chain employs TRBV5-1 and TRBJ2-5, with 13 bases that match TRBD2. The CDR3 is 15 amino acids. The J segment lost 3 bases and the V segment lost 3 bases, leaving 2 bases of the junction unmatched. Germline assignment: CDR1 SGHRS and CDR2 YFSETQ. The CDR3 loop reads CASSSGTSGEETQYF. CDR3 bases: TGCGCCAGCAGCTCCGGGACTAGCGGGGAAGAGACCCAGTACTTC.

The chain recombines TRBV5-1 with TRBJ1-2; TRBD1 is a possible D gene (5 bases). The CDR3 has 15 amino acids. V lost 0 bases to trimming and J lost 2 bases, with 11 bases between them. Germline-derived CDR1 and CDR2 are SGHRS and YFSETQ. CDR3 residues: CASSLVRGANYGYTF. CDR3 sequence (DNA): TGCGCCAGCAGCTTGGTTCGCGGGGCAAACTATGGCTACACCTTC.

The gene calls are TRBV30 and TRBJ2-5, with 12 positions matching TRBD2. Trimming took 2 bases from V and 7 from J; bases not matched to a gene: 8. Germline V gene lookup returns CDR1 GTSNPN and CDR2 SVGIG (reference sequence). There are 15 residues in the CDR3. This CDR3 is CAWSTTSGGSGTQYF. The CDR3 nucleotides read TGTGCCTGGAGTACGACTAGCGGGGGATCGGGGACCCAGTACTTC.

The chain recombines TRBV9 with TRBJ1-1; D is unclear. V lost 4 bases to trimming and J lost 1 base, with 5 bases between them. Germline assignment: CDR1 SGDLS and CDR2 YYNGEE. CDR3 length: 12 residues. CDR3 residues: CASSPQNTEAFF. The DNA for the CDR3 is TGTGCCAGCAGCCCACAGAACACTGAAGCTTTCTTT.

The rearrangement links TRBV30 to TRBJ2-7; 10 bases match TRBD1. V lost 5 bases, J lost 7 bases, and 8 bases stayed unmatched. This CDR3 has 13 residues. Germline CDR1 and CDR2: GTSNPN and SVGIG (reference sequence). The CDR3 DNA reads TGTGCCTGGGCGGGACAGGGGTCTCGAGAGCAGTACTTC. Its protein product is CAWAGQGSREQYF. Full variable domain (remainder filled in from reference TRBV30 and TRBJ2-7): SQTIHQWPATLVQPVGSPLSLECTVEGTSNPNLYWYRQAAGRGLQLLFYSVGIGQISSEVPQNLSASRPQDRQFILSSKKLLLSDSGFYLCAWAGQGSREQYFGPGTRLTVT.

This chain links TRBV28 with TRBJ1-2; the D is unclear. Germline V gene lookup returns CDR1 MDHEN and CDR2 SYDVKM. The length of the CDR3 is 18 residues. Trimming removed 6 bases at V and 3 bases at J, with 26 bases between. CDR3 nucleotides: TGTGCCAGCAGATTTTTATCGTCGGGTCGCGGGTTGGACTATGGCTACACCTTC. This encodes CASRFLSSGRGLDYGYTF.